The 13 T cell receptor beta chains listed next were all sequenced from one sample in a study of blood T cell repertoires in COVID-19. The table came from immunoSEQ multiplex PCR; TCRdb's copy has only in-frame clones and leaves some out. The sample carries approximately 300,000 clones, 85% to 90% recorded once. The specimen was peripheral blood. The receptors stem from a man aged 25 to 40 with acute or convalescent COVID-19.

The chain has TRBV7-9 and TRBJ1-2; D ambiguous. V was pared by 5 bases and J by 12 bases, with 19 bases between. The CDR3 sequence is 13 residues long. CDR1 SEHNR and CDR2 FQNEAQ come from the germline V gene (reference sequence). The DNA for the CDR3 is TGTGCCAGCAGCCGCTACACCACAGAAAAGCACACCTTC. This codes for CASSRYTTEKHTF.

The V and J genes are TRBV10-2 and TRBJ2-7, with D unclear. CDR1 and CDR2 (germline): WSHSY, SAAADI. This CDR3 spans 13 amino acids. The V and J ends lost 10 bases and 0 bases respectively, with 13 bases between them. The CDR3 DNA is TGCGCCACCATGGAACAGAGCTCCTACGAGCAGTACTTC. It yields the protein CATMEQSSYEQYF.

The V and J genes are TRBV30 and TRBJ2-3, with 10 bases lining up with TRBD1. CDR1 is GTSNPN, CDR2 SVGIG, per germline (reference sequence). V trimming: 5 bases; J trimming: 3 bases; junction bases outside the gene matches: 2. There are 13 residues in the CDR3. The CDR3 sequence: CAWGTGVTDTQYF. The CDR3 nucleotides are TGTGCCTGGGGGACAGGGGTAACAGATACGCAGTATTTT.

The CDR3 sequence is CASSLSSGGDTDTQYF. CDR3 bases: TGTGCCAGCTCCCTGAGTTCAGGGGGCGACACAGATACGCAGTATTTT. The gene calls are TRBV18 and TRBJ2-3, with 8 bases aligning to TRBD1. The V gene end was trimmed by 6 bases and the J gene end by 2 bases; junction bases not matched to a gene: 10. The CDR3 covers 16 residues. The germline CDR1 and CDR2 sequences are KGHSH and LQKENI.

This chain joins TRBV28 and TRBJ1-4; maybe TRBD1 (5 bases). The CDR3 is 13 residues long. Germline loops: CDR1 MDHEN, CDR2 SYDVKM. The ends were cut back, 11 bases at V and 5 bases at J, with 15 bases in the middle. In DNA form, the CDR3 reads TGTGCCTGGGGGGACGGGGAGAATGAAAAACTGTTTTTT. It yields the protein CAWGDGENEKLFF.

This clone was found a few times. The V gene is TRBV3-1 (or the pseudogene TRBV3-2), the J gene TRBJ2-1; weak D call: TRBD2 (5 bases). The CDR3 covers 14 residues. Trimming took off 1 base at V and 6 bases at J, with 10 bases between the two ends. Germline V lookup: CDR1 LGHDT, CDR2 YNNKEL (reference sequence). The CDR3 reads CASSQVAGINEQFF. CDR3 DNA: TGTGCCAGCAGCCAAGTCGCGGGTATCAATGAGCAGTTCTTC.

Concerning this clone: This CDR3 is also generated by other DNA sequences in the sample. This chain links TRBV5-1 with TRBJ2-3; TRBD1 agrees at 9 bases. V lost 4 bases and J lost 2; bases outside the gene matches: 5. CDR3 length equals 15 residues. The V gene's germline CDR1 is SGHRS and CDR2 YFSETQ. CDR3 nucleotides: TGCGCCAGCAGCCTAGGACAGGGGTACACAGATACGCAGTATTTT. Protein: CASSLGQGYTDTQYF.

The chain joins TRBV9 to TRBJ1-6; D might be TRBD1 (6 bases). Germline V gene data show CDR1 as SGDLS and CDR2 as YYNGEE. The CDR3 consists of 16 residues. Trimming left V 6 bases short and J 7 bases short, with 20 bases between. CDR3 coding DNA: TGTGCCAGCACCGGGAGGGGGAGGGGCCGAAATTCACCCCTCCACTTT. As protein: CASTGRGRGRNSPLHF.

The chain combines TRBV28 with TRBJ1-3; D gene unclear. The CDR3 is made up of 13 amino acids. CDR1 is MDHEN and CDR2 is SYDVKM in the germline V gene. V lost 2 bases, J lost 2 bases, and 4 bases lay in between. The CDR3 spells CASSLLAGNTIYF. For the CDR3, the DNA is TGTGCCAGCAGTTTACTAGCTGGAAACACCATATATTTT.

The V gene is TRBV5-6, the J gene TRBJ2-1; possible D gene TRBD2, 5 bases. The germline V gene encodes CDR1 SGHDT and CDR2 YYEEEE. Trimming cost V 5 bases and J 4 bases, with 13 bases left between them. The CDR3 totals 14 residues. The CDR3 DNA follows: TGTGCCAGCAGTTACGCCCCGGGGTACAATGAGCAGTTCTTC. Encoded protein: CASSYAPGYNEQFF.

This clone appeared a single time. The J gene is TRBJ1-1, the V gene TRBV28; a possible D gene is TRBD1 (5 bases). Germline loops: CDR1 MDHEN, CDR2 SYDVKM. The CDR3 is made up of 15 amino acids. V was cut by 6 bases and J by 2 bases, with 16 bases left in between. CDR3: CASSQTGGANTEAFF. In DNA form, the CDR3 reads TGTGCCAGCAGCCAAACGGGAGGGGCCAACACTGAAGCTTTCTTT.

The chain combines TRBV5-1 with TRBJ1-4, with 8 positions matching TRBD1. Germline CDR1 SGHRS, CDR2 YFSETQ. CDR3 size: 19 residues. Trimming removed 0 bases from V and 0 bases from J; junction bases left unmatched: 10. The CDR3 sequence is CASSLEVQGALSTNEKLFF. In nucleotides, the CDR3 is TGCGCCAGCAGCTTGGAAGTTCAGGGGGCGCTATCAACTAATGAAAAACTGTTTTTT.

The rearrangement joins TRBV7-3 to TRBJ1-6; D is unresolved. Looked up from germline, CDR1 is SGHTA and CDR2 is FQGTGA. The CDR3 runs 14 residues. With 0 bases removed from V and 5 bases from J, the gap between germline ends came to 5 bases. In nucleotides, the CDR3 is TGTGCCAGCAGCTTAACGTCTGATAATTCACCCCTCCACTTT. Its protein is CASSLTSDNSPLHF.